This TCR beta chain was profiled in a study of T-cell memory formation after mild COVID-19. Study-level results: Pre-infection memory harbored some responding clones, suggesting cross-reactive memory joined. SARS-CoV-2 specificity of second-wave clones peaking day 37 was unconfirmed. Later expanders leaned CD4+, whereas day 15 to 85 contracting clones were balanced CD4/CD8.

TCRdb recomputed calls from the 5' RACE reads with MiXCR, one row per CDR3 protein. The sample records over 150,000 distinct CDR3 sequences, over 10% being singletons. The germline V and J ends were trimmed by 4 bases and 5 bases, with 12 bases remaining between them. Germline V gene data show CDR1 as SGHRS and CDR2 as YFSETQ. The CDR3 is 13 residues long. In this sample, this clonotype turned up a few times. The antigen is unknown. The V gene is TRBV5-1, the J gene TRBJ2-5, with D perhaps TRBD1 (8 bases). Material: PBMCs or a T cell subset sorted from them (not recorded which). This sequence originates from a young man who had mild COVID-19 (a few samples of this study predate the infection). Cell type and time point are not known. CDR3 protein: CASSEQGGETQYF. The CDR3 DNA is TGCGCCAGCAGCGAACAGGGGGGGGAGACCCAGTACTTC.